Following are 27 T cell receptor beta chains from one sample sequenced in a study of T cells in Graves' hyperthyroidism and ophthalmopathy. There were TCR beta CDR3 regions amplified from RNA transcripts. A set of HTBI primers served as the primers for a first-round RT-PCR of the TCR CDR3. MiXCR was run by TCRdb on the multiplex PCR reads, yielding one entry per CDR3 protein. This repertoire shows over 650,000 distinct CDR3 sequences, roughly 15% found once; its top ten account for around 8.1%. Material: blood. The receptors originated from a man younger than 30 with Graves' hyperthyroidism.

A few counts support this clonotype. The chain has TRBV28 and TRBJ2-7; no clear D. The germline gives CDR1 MDHEN, CDR2 SYDVKM. V was pared by 5 bases and J by 6 bases, with 17 bases between. CDR3 length: 14 residues. The CDR3 loop reads CASSPGPSASEQYF. The DNA of the CDR3 is TGTGCCAGCAGTCCTGGACCCTCTGCCTCCGAGCAGTACTTC.

This clonotype was counted many times. V and J are TRBV11-2 and TRBJ1-1; D not certain. The CDR3 length is 14 residues. Trimming cost V 7 bases and J 0 bases, with 12 bases left between them. In germline, CDR1 is SGHAT, CDR2 FQNNGV. The CDR3 DNA follows: TGTGCCAGCACCCGTGACAAAATGAACACTGAAGCTTTCTTT. Its translation is CASTRDKMNTEAFF.

In this sample, this clonotype turned up many times. The chain uses TRBV28 and TRBJ1-2; the match to TRBD1 covers 10 bases. Germline CDR1 is MDHEN and CDR2 is SYDVKM. V shed 6 bases and J 8 bases; nucleotides not matched to a gene: 12. The CDR3 loop spans 15 amino acids. CDR3 region: CASSPQIDRGQGYTF. CDR3 nucleotide sequence: TGTGCCAGCAGCCCCCAAATTGACAGGGGGCAAGGCTACACCTTC.

This clonotype was detected ten times or more. The genes are TRBV15 and TRBJ1-2; D uncertain. Germline CDR1 LNHNV, CDR2 YYDKDF (reference sequence). V was pared by 7 bases and J by 8 bases, with 14 bases between. This CDR3 region has 12 residues. The CDR3 DNA follows: TGTGCCACCACCGGAGGGTACCTCGGCTACACCTTC. Translating gives CATTGGYLGYTF.

This clonotype was counted at least ten times. V usage is TRBV6-1 and J usage is TRBJ2-3; no firm D call. V was shortened by 4 bases and J by 3 bases, with 11 bases between the two germline ends. Per germline, CDR1 MNHNS and CDR2 SASEGT. The CDR3 sequence is 14 residues long. CDR3 nucleotides: TGTGCCAGCAGTGCAACCCTAGGAACAGATACGCAGTATTTT. Protein sequence: CASSATLGTDTQYF.

This clonotype was observed at least ten times. CDR3 nucleotide sequence: TGTGCCAGCAGTGAAATAGGACTAGCGGTCTACGAGCAGTACTTC. As protein: CASSEIGLAVYEQYF. V and J are TRBV6-1 and TRBJ2-7, with 10 bases fitting TRBD2. Germline trimming cut 2 bases from V and 3 bases from J; bases unmatched to any gene: 4. This CDR3 spans 15 amino acids. Germline assignment: CDR1 MNHNS and CDR2 SASEGT.

This clonotype came up a few times. This chain uses TRBV6-1 with TRBJ2-4; the D call may be TRBD1 or TRBD2 (5 bases each). In germline, CDR1 is MNHNS, CDR2 SASEGT. With 1 base removed from V and 2 bases from J, the gap between germline ends came to 6 bases. The CDR3 is 14 amino acids. CDR3 nucleotide sequence: TGTGCCAGCAGTGAAGGGGGGTCCAAAAACATTCAGTACTTC. It encodes CASSEGGSKNIQYF.

V usage is TRBV15 and J usage is TRBJ1-4; D gene ambiguous. Germline V CDR1 and CDR2: LNHNV, YYDKDF (reference sequence). The CDR3 is 18 amino acids. The V end lost 0 bases, the J end lost 5 bases, and 19 bases lay between the germline ends. The CDR3 is CATSRDLGIQKRNEKLFF. The DNA of the CDR3 is TGTGCCACCAGCAGAGATCTAGGGATCCAAAAGCGGAATGAAAAACTGTTTTTT.

The chain has TRBV29-1 and TRBJ2-1; TRBD2 aligns across 10 bases. Trimming removed 2 bases from V and 0 bases from J; junction bases left unmatched: 7. CDR1 is SQVTM and CDR2 is ANQGSEA in the germline V gene. The CDR3 loop spans 17 amino acids. CDR3 coding DNA: TGCAGCGTTGAATCAGTAGCGGGAGGAAGCTCCTACAATGAGCAGTTCTTC. Amino acids: CSVESVAGGSSYNEQFF.

V usage is TRBV2 and J usage is TRBJ2-3; the D is unclear. Germline lookup yields CDR1 SNHLY and CDR2 FYNNEI. V lost 8 bases and J 5 bases, leaving 11 bases between the germline ends. The CDR3 has 12 residues. As DNA, the CDR3 is TGTGCCAGCGGAGTTGGGCGAGATACGCAGTATTTT. It encodes CASGVGRDTQYF.

Many counts were recorded for this clonotype. The chain links TRBV25-1 to TRBJ2-3; D might be TRBD1 (6 bases). The CDR3 consists of 13 residues. V gave up 5 bases and J gave up 7 bases, with 13 bases separating them. Looked up from germline, CDR1 is MGHDK and CDR2 is SYGVNS. The DNA for the CDR3 is TGTGCCAGCAGTTCCCAGGGGTTGTATACGCAGTATTTT. This encodes CASSSQGLYTQYF.

For the CDR3, the DNA is TGTGCCACCAGACAGGGCCCCAACGAGCAGTACTTC. The encoded protein is CATRQGPNEQYF. The chain has TRBV19 and TRBJ2-7, with 7 nucleotides matching TRBD1. Trimming cost V 10 bases and J 5 bases; bases outside gene matches: 8. Germline V gives CDR1 LNHDA, CDR2 SQIVND (reference sequence). The CDR3 has 12 residues.

This clonotype was recorded a few times. The rearrangement uses TRBV25-1 and TRBJ2-7; D not certain. The CDR3 sequence is 12 residues long. Trimming shortened V by 3 bases and J by 3 bases, and 6 bases separated the two germline ends. Per germline, CDR1 MGHDK and CDR2 SYGVNS. As DNA, the CDR3 is TGTGCCAGCAGTGAGTCAAACTACGAGCAGTACTTC. Translating it yields CASSESNYEQYF.

V usage is TRBV28 and J usage is TRBJ2-2; D tentatively reads TRBD1 or TRBD2 (5 bases each). The V gene lost 6 bases and the J gene lost 6 bases, with 8 bases spanning the gap. This CDR3 is built from 12 residues. Germline CDR1 and CDR2: MDHEN and SYDVKM. The CDR3 protein is CASRGVPGELFF. Written as DNA, the CDR3 is TGTGCCAGCAGGGGGGTTCCCGGGGAGCTGTTTTTT.

At least ten counts were recorded for this clonotype. The rearrangement joins TRBV27 to TRBJ1-6; tentative D call: TRBD1 (6 bases). CDR1 MNHEY and CDR2 SMNVEV come from the germline V gene (reference sequence). The V end was cut by 5 bases, the J end by 11 bases, with 16 bases between. The length of the CDR3 is 14 residues. This CDR3 reads CASSLTTGRTPLHF. The CDR3 DNA sequence: TGTGCCAGCAGTCTAACGACAGGACGAACACCCCTCCACTTT.

As to this clonotype: A read error is likely, as this CDR3 ends without the conserved phenylalanine or tryptophan. This chain joins TRBV7-3 and TRBJ2-5, with D unresolved. Germline loops: CDR1 SGHTA, CDR2 FQGTGA. The CDR3 has 13 amino acids. The V end was cut by 1 base, the J end by 4 bases, with 7 bases between. The CDR3 region is CASSLRVRETQYL. The DNA for the CDR3 is TGTGCCAGCAGCTTAAGGGTGCGAGAGACCCAGTACCTC.

There are a few counts of this clonotype. The CDR3 loop is CASSEVGTSGTGEQYF. The DNA for the CDR3 is TGTGCCAGCAGTGAAGTAGGGACTAGCGGGACTGGAGAGCAGTACTTC. This chain uses TRBV6-1 with TRBJ2-7; 13 positions match TRBD2. Germline loops: CDR1 MNHNS, CDR2 SASEGT. This CDR3 comprises 16 residues. Trimming at V came to 1 base and at J to 7 bases, leaving 7 bases not matched to a gene.

This clonotype was counted only a few times. This chain connects TRBV6-5 to TRBJ1-2; D call uncertain. This CDR3 region has 13 residues. With 3 bases removed from V and 5 bases from J, the gap between germline ends came to 10 bases. Germline CDR1 MNHEY, CDR2 SVGAGI. The CDR3 reads CASSYTEGYGYTF. The CDR3 region has the DNA TGTGCCAGCAGTTATACAGAGGGTTATGGCTACACCTTC.

This clonotype came up a few times. The V call is TRBV6-2 or TRBV6-3, the J call TRBJ2-1, with TRBD2 matching over 7 bases. The germline V gene has CDR1 MNHEY and CDR2 SVGEGT. V trimming: 8 bases; J trimming: 3 bases; junction bases outside the gene matches: 4. The CDR3 totals 13 residues. DNA for the CDR3: TGTGCCAGCCTCCAGCGGGACTACAATGAGCAGTTCTTC. It encodes CASLQRDYNEQFF.

This clonotype showed up just a few times. The gene calls are TRBV7-9 and TRBJ2-5; 11 nucleotides agree with TRBD2. The CDR3 sequence is 15 residues long. Losses at the gene ends were 6 bases for V and 5 bases for J; bases not matched to a gene: 8. Per germline, CDR1 SEHNR and CDR2 FQNEAQ (reference sequence). The CDR3 spells CASRPGTSGGETQYF. CDR3 coding DNA: TGTGCCAGCAGACCCGGGACTAGCGGTGGGGAGACCCAGTACTTC.

This clonotype was recorded many times. The chain is built from TRBV12-3 or TRBV12-4 and TRBJ2-5; D gene unclear. V dropped 3 bases and J dropped 4 bases, with 6 bases sitting between them. The CDR3 contains 12 residues. Here the CDR3 reads CASSLTRETQYF. CDR3 nucleotide sequence: TGTGCCAGCAGTTTGACGCGAGAGACCCAGTACTTC.

This chain links TRBV10-3 with TRBJ2-1, with D tentatively TRBD2 (6 bases). Between the trimmed V and J ends, which lost 0 bases and 5 bases, there was a span of 14 bases. The CDR3 extends over 16 amino acids. Germline CDR1 ENHRY, CDR2 SYGVKD. CDR3 bases: TGTGCCATCAGTGAGTCGAGGGGTAGCGGCAACAATGAGCAGTTCTTC. This sequence encodes CAISESRGSGNNEQFF.

This rearrangement joins TRBV4-3 to TRBJ2-5; TRBD2 is a possible D gene (5 bases). Trimming left V 5 bases short and J 4 bases short, with 23 bases between. The CDR3 consists of 17 residues. Germline lookup yields CDR1 LGHNA and CDR2 YSLEER. The CDR3 DNA reads TGCGCCAGCAGCGAATCCATGAGGGCGCTAAGGGCAGAGACCCAGTACTTC. Translation gives CASSESMRALRAETQYF.

At least ten counts were recorded for this clonotype. The V gene is TRBV28, the J gene TRBJ2-3; 8 bases fit TRBD1. The CDR3 runs to 13 residues. Germline-derived CDR1 and CDR2 are MDHEN and SYDVKM. V was pared by 8 bases and J by 3 bases, with 4 bases of the junction left unmatched. The CDR3 nucleotides are TGTGCCAGCGAGACAGGGGTGACAGATACGCAGTATTTT. Residues: CASETGVTDTQYF.

The table lists this clonotype with many counts. The V gene is TRBV12-3 or TRBV12-4, the J gene TRBJ2-7; 10 nucleotides align to TRBD2. The CDR3 sequence is 14 residues long. V was clipped by 7 bases and J by 0 bases; unmatched bases: 3. CDR3 region: CASTWTSGSYEQYF. The CDR3 bases are TGTGCCAGCACCTGGACTAGCGGCTCCTACGAGCAGTACTTC.

This clonotype was counted many times. The rearrangement links TRBV2 to TRBJ1-5; 11 positions match TRBD1. With 5 bases clipped from V and 5 bases from J, the junction kept 2 bases outside the gene matches. This CDR3 region has 14 residues. From germline, CDR1 is SNHLY and CDR2 FYNNEI. The CDR3 nucleotides read TGTGCCAGCAGTTGGACAGGGGGCGATCAGCCCCAGCATTTT. Translation: CASSWTGGDQPQHF.

This chain connects TRBV7-2 to TRBJ2-5; 9 bases are shared with TRBD2. The V segment lost 4 bases and the J segment 4 bases; nucleotides outside the gene matches: 7. The CDR3 is 15 residues long. CDR1 is SGHTA and CDR2 is FQGNSA in the germline V gene. CDR3 sequence: CASSSGVAGVETQYF. In DNA, the CDR3 is TGTGCCAGCAGCTCGGGAGTAGCGGGAGTAGAGACCCAGTACTTC.